The rows below give T cell receptor beta chains drawn from one sample of a study of human T cells and chemical hapten exposure. TCRdb processed the RACE reads anew with MiXCR; each CDR3 protein has one entry. The repertoire consists of about 73,000 distinct CDR3 sequences, with 8.5% occurring once and the leading ten covering around 3%. The sequenced sample was whole blood, obtained in connection with sensitization to the hapten diphenylcyclopropenone (DPC). The receptors originated from a woman in her fifties or sixties with alopecia areata. Some clones in this sample may be carry-over from other donors' samples. Each CDR3 is given with its conserved first and last residue.

>TRBV5-6|TRBJ2-7
CASSSPPGDLAYEQYF
>TRBV12-3/TRBV12-4|TRBJ1-6
CASSLSRGGSPLHF
>TRBV29-1|TRBJ2-1
CSVGSSGGNEQFF
>TRBV30|TRBJ1-1
CAWSVSLRARDTEAFF
>TRBV13|TRBJ2-3
CASSPGRRSYGNTQYF
>TRBV28|TRBJ1-2
CAGSPPFTGLDYGYTF
>TRBV20-1|TRBJ2-1
CSARGPGYNEQFF
>TRBV19|TRBJ1-2
CASTPGTVGYTF
>TRBV6-1|TRBJ2-5
CASSPGLAGIHQETQYF
>TRBV4-1|TRBJ1-1
CASSQVYLDGRNTEAFF
>TRBV20-1|TRBJ2-5
CSAFRHNEETQYF